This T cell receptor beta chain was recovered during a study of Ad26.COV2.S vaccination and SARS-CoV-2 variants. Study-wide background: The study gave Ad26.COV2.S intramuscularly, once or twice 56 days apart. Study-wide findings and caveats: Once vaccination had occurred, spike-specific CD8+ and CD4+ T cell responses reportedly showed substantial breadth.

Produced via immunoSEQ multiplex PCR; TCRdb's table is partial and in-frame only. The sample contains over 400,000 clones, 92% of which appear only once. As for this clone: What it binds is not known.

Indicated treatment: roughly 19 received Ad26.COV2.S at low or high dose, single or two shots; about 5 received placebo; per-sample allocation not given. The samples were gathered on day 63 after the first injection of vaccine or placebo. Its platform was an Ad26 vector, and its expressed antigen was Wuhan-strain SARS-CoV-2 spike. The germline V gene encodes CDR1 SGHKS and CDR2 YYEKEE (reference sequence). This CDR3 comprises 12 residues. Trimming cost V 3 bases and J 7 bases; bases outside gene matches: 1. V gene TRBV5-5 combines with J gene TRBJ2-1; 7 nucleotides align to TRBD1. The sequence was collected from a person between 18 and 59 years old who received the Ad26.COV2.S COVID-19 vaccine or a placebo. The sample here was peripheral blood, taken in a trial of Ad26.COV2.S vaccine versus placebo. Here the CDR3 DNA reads TGTGCCAGCAGCTCGACAGGGAATGAGCAGTTCTTC. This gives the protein CASSSTGNEQFF.